This T cell receptor (beta chain) was profiled in a study of T cells in Graves' hyperthyroidism and ophthalmopathy. For the study at large: Before treatment of any kind, peripheral blood was taken at initial diagnosis.

Worth noting for this clonotype: What it binds is unknown.

Study results and caveats: Among thyroid clonotypes expanded above 0.001, most also appeared in blood.

An approximately 9.4 ml volume of fresh peripheral blood provided the PBMCs. Trimming at V came to 3 bases and at J to 8 bases, leaving 13 bases not matched to a gene. CDR3 length equals 15 residues. Per the germline V gene, CDR1 is SGDLS and CDR2 is YYNGEE. TCR beta CDR3 regions were amplified from RNA transcripts. The TCR CDR3 first-round RT-PCR relied on the HTBI primer set. TCRdb re-analysed the multiplex PCR reads in MiXCR, keeping a single row per CDR3 protein. The sample yields hundreds of thousands of distinct CDR3 sequences, 38% seen once. The sample consisted of blood. The receptor's source is a man aged 18 to 35 with Graves' hyperthyroidism. The chain employs TRBV9 and TRBJ1-2; 7 nucleotides line up with TRBD1. The CDR3 loop reads CASSAGLTGFTGYTF. As DNA, the CDR3 is TGTGCCAGCAGCGCCGGGCTGACAGGGTTTACGGGCTACACCTTC.